The source of this T cell receptor (beta chain) is a study of T cell changes during pregnancy in multiple sclerosis. Profiling relied on immunoSEQ multiplex PCR, and the TCRdb table lists in-frame clones only, not all of them. The sample has tens of thousands of clones; around 92% are singletons. About this clone itself: Additional DNA sequences in this sample encode the identical CDR3.

CDR3 length: 16 amino acids. The ends lost 6 bases at V and 2 bases at J; junction bases unmatched: 12. Per the germline V gene, CDR1 is SGHNT and CDR2 is YENEEA. The chain recombines TRBV11-3 with TRBJ2-5; 7 bases map to TRBD1. Sample: CD4+ T cells from peripheral blood mononuclear cells, taken in the second trimester of pregnancy. This sequence originates from a female donor in good health, enrolled as a control in a pregnancy study. CDR3 nucleotides: TGTGCCAGCAGTACAAGGGGCGTCAGGGGGCAAGAGACCCAGTACTTC. Residues: CASSTRGVRGQETQYF.